Here is one T cell receptor (beta chain) with its context. In germline, CDR1 is DFQATT, CDR2 SNEGSKA (reference sequence). V was clipped by 0 bases and J by 4 bases, with 12 bases between them. The CDR3 length is 14 residues. The sample is drawn from a study of spatial heterogeneity in lung cancer. Study-wide context: Beta-chain sequences were consistently detected more often than alpha-chain sequences.

Time point: sample taken at primary tumor resection. Sequencing was performed on whole RNA extracted from tumor and nontumor lung tissue, or from frozen PBMC, and the material was left unsorted. The donors, about 74 patients with untreated early-stage non-small cell lung cancer, provided the samples. Every TCR cDNA molecule carried a tag that served as a unique molecular identifier. TCRdb recomputed calls from the 5' RACE reads with MiXCR, one row per CDR3 protein. The sample comprises some 10,000 distinct CDR3 sequences, more than 15% of which are singletons, and roughly 52% rests with the top ten.

Sequencing was performed on PBMCs, taken at surgery. This sequence was found in a male donor with early-stage non-small cell lung cancer. V is TRBV20-1 and J is TRBJ1-1, with D hard to call. In nucleotides, the CDR3 is TGCAGTGCTAGAGACGGGCGGGGAGGCACTGAAGCTTTCTTT. As protein: CSARDGRGGTEAFF.